This T cell receptor beta chain stems from a study of tumor-infiltrating lymphocytes in primary liver carcinoma (dated by TCRdb to about 2017). At the level of the whole study: Between November 2015 and March 2016, several patients in China with histopathologically diagnosed primary liver carcinoma had their tumors surgically resected. Of the five patients (three men and two women, aged 30 to 69 years), four had hepatocellular carcinoma and one had combined HCC and intrahepatic cholangiocarcinoma. The tumors of the five patients were staged as T1-T3 N0M0, with maximum diameters ranging from roughly 4 to 10 cm. Roughly 3.65 to 8 million productive TCRbeta reads were obtained per sample, and no significant difference in read depth was found between tissue types. TCRbeta repertoire sequencing, expression microarrays and whole-exome sequencing were combined in the study across five regions of each liver tumor, with adjacent normal tissue and blood also included. A total of some 35 specimens from 5 patients underwent TCRbeta repertoire sequencing, comprising some 25 tumor regions, 5 adjacent noncancerous liver tissues and 5 peripheral blood samples. High reproducibility was observed for the technical replicate repertoires, with mean shared-clone rates roughly 0.89 and correlation coefficients above 0.95.

TRIzol reagent was used to extract blood RNA from unsorted whole blood, while the DNeasy Blood & Tissue kit provided the germline DNA. At the time of sampling, the patients were treatment-naive and had chronic HBV infection. Before surgery, 3.5 to 4 milliliters of peripheral blood were drawn into K2EDTA tubes. Sequences MNHNS (CDR1) and SASEGT (CDR2) are obtained from the germline V gene. From cysteine to phenylalanine, the CDR3 is 14 amino acids long. The kept DNA is CDR3 alone, 42 bases in frame from the first base. Trimming removed 4 bases from V and 7 bases from J, leaving 14 bases between the germline ends. This clonotype was seen at least ten times. Its antigen has not been determined. Base-call qualities are not available, and no considerably larger clone is one nucleotide away. Overall study results and their limits: The top 250 clones accounted for a significantly greater share of the repertoire in tumors than in blood (p = 0.039). Only 4 or 5 patients were included in the study, and the authors note that the findings should be validated in a larger study. Repertoire overlap was higher between tumor regions (mean around 36%) than tumor-adjacent (approximately 17%) or tumor-blood (about 15%) pairs, consistent with antigen-driven expansion. Because sequencing covered only the TCR beta chain and unpaired alpha chains were not captured, true repertoire diversity is likely underestimated. Because the samples were bulk and unsorted, CD4+ and CD8+ T cell repertoires could not be compared.

Using a constant-region primer and ProtoScript II reverse transcriptase, TCRbeta-specific cDNA was reverse-transcribed from about 540 ng total RNA. Construction of the TCRbeta libraries relied on three nested rounds of multiplex PCR, following a slightly modified ARM-PCR procedure. Multiplex TRBV1-TRBV30 forward primers and a Cbeta reverse primer were used in the first two PCR rounds, each of which was run for 10 to 11 cycles. Sample barcodes and Illumina adapters were attached in a final 25-cycle PCR using Deep VentR polymerase. Before sequencing, amplicons between 200 and 500 bp were purified from gel using a QIAquick gel extraction kit. An Illumina HiSeq 2500 was used to sequence the TCRbeta amplicons, generating 250-bp paired-end reads. In the source study's methods: Reads were quality-trimmed with Trimmomatic v0.33, and paired reads were merged with FLASH v1.2.11 to recover full CDR3 sequences. MiGEC v1.2.1b assigned V, D and J germline segments to the rearranged TCRbeta sequences. VDJtools v1.0.0 computed clonotype statistics and Shannon-Wiener diversity indices. Except for diversity analysis, only the 250 most abundant clonotypes of each sample were used in subsequent analyses to reduce sampling bias. The public reads were reanalyzed by TCRdb: fastp trimming at Q25, MiXCR alignment, in-frame beta chains only. Each CDR3 protein appears once, grouped with its most common genes and DNA. In this record, the V and J calls reflect TCRdb's handling and not the investigators' own analysis. The sample table contains 300,000 to 400,000 distinct CDR3 sequences; only one count was recorded for approximately 64% of them. In total, the top ten clones hold 6.5% of the sample.

Source material: peripheral blood. The TCR was taken from a man in his forties or fifties with primary liver carcinoma and hepatitis B virus infection. The rearrangement combines TRBV6-1 with TRBJ1-5; TRBD1 might be the D gene, on 5 matching bases. At the DNA level, the sequence is TGTGCCAGCAGTGGGGGCAGGGTGGCCCAGCCCCAGCATTTT. It codes for CASSGGRVAQPQHF.